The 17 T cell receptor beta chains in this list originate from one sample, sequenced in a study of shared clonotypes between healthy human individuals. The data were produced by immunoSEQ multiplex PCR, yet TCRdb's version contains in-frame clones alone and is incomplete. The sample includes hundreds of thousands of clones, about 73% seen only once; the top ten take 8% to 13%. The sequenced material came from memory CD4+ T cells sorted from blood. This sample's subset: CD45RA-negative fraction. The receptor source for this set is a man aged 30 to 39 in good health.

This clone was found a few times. CDR3 in amino acids: CASSKGLAGGDIQYF. The CDR3 DNA follows: TGTGCCAGTAGCAAGGGACTAGCGGGAGGAGACATTCAGTACTTC. The chain links TRBV19 to TRBJ2-4; 15 bases map to TRBD2. The germline V gene encodes CDR1 LNHDA and CDR2 SQIVND (reference sequence). Trimming removed 6 bases from V and 8 bases from J; junction bases left unmatched: 5. The CDR3 loop spans 15 amino acids.

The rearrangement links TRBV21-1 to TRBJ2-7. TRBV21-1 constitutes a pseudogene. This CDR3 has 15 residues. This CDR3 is CASSINRRPPYEQYF. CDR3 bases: TGTGCCAGCAGCATAAATAGGCGTCCGCCCTACGAGCAGTACTTC.

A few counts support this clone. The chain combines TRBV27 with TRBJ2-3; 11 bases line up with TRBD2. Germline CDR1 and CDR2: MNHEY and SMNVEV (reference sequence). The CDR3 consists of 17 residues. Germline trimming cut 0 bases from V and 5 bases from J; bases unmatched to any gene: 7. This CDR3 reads CASSLSPPGLAGDTQYF. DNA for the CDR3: TGTGCCAGCAGTTTATCCCCCCCCGGACTAGCGGGAGATACGCAGTATTTT.

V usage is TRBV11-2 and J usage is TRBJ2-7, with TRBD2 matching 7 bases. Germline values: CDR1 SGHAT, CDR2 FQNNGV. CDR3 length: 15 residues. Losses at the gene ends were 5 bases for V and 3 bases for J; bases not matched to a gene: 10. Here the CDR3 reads CASSPESGAYYEQYF. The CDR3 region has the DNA TGTGCCAGCAGCCCCGAGAGCGGGGCCTACTACGAGCAGTACTTC.

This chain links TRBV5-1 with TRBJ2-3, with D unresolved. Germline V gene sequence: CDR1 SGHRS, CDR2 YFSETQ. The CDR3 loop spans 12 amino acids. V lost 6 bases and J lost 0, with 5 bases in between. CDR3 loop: CASKTSTDTQYF. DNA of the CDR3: TGCGCCAGCAAAACGAGCACAGATACGCAGTATTTT.

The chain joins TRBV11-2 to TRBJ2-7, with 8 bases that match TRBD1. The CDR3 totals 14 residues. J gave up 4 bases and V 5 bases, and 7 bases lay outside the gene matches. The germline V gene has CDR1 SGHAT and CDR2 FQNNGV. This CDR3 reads CASSVGQEYYEQYF. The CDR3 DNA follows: TGTGCCAGCAGCGTGGGACAGGAGTATTACGAGCAGTACTTC.

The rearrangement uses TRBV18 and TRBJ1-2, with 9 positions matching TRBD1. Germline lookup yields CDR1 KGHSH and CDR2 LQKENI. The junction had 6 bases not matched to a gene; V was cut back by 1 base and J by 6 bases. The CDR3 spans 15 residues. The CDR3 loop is CASSPLGQGTDGYTF. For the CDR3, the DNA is TGTGCCAGCTCACCACTTGGACAGGGGACAGATGGCTACACCTTC.

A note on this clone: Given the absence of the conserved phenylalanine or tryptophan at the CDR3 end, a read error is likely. CDR3 sequence (DNA): TGTGCCAGCAGTCCAGGACGTCTCGAGCAGTACCTC. Translated, it gives CASSPGRLEQYL. V and J are TRBV7-8 and TRBJ2-7; D remains ambiguous. V was pared by 6 bases and J by 6 bases, with 12 bases between. The CDR3 length is 12 residues. Germline V gene lookup returns CDR1 SGHVS and CDR2 FQNEAQ.

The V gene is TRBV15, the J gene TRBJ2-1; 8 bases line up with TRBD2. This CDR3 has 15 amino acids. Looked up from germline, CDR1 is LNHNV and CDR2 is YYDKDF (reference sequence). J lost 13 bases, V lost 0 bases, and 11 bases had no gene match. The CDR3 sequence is CATSRDGGLVPFQFF. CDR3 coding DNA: TGTGCCACCAGCAGAGATGGGGGACTAGTCCCCTTTCAGTTCTTC.

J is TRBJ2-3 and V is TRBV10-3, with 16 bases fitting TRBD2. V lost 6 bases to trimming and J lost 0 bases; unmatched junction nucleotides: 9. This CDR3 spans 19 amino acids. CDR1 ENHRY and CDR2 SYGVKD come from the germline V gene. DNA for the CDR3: TGTGCCATCAGCGGTGGGGGACTAGCGGGAGGGCCGAGCACAGATACGCAGTATTTT. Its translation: CAISGGGLAGGPSTDTQYF.

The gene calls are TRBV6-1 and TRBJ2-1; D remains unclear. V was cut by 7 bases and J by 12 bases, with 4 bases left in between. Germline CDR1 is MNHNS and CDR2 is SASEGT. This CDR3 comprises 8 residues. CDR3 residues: CASKAQFF. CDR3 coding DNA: TGTGCCAGCAAGGCGCAGTTCTTC.

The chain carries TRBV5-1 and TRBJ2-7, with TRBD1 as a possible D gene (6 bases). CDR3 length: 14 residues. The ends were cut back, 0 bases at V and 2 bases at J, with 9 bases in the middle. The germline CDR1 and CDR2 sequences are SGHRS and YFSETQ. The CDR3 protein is CASSLDGQTYEQYF. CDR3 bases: TGCGCCAGCAGCTTGGACGGACAGACCTACGAGCAGTACTTC.

CDR3 sequence (DNA): TGCGCCAGCAGCTCCCAGGGTGGAAATGAGCAGTTCTTC. This encodes CASSSQGGNEQFF. The chain carries TRBV5-1 and TRBJ2-1; tentative D call: TRBD1 (5 bases). V was cut by 3 bases and J by 7 bases, with 11 bases left in between. The CDR3 is made up of 13 amino acids. CDR1 is SGHRS, CDR2 YFSETQ, per germline.

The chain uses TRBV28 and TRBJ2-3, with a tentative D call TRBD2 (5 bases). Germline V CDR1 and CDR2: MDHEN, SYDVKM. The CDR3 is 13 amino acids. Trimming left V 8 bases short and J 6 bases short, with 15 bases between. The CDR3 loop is CASVGYRGDTQYF. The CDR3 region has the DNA TGTGCCAGCGTTGGCTACCGCGGGGATACGCAGTATTTT.

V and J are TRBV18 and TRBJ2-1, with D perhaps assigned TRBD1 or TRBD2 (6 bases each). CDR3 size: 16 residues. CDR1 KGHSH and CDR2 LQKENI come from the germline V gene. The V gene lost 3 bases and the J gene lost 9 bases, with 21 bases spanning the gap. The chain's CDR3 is CASSPVGGDGMGEQFF. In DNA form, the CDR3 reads TGTGCCAGCTCACCTGTGGGGGGCGACGGAATGGGTGAGCAGTTCTTC.

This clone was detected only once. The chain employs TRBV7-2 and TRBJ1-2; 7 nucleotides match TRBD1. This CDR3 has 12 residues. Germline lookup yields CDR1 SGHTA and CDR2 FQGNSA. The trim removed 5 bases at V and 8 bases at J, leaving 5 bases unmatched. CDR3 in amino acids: CASSDRVRGYTF. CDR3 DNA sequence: TGTGCCAGCAGCGACAGGGTACGAGGCTACACCTTC.

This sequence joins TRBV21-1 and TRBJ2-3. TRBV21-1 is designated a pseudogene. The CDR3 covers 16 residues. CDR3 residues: CASSKGTGTHTDTQYF. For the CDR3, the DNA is TGTGCCAGCAGCAAAGGTACGGGGACCCACACAGATACGCAGTATTTT.